These 14 T cell receptor beta chains share one sample of origin, sequenced in a study of shared clonotypes between healthy human individuals. Sequencing was performed with immunoSEQ multiplex PCR; in TCRdb, only in-frame clones are kept and a portion is missing. The top ten clones hold 0.25% to 0.35% of a sample with about 580,000 clones, roughly 98% of them seen once. Naive CD8 cells, CD45RO-negative and positively selected for CCR7, excluded terminally differentiated effector memory CD45RA+ cells. The sample taken for sequencing was naive CD8+ T cells sorted from blood. These receptors were collected from a man between 25 and 39 years old in good health.

Of note for this clone: Other DNA sequences within the sample encode an identical CDR3. The chain is built from TRBV7-9 and TRBJ2-1; TRBD2 is a possible D gene (5 bases). This CDR3 spans 15 amino acids. Germline CDR1 reads SEHNR; CDR2 reads FQNEAQ (reference sequence). The germline V and J ends were trimmed by 3 bases and 0 bases, with 9 bases remaining between them. As DNA, the CDR3 is TGTGCCAGCAGCTTTGATGGGAGCTCCTACAATGAGCAGTTCTTC. This sequence encodes CASSFDGSSYNEQFF.

V is TRBV25-1 and J is TRBJ1-4, with D unresolved. V gave up 7 bases and J gave up 7 bases, with 4 bases separating them. The CDR3 contains 10 residues. Germline assignment: CDR1 MGHDK and CDR2 SYGVNS. The CDR3 region has the DNA TGTGCCAGCAAGGGTGAAAAACTGTTTTTT. Translation gives CASKGEKLFF. Looking up the rest from reference TRBV25-1 and TRBJ1-4 gives the full variable domain: EADIYQTPRYLVIGTGKKITLECSQTMGHDKMYWYQQDPGMELHLIHYSYGVNSTEKGDLSSESTVSRIRTEHFPLTLESARPSHTSQYLCASKGEKLFFGSGTQLSVL.

The genes are TRBV27 and TRBJ2-1; unclear D gene. This CDR3 region has 13 residues. Between the trimmed V and J ends, which lost 5 bases and 4 bases, there was a span of 9 bases. Germline V gene sequence: CDR1 MNHEY, CDR2 SMNVEV (reference sequence). The DNA of the CDR3 is TGTGCCAGCAGTCTCCCGACATACAATGAGCAGTTCTTC. Translated: CASSLPTYNEQFF.

V usage is TRBV6-5 and J usage is TRBJ2-1; 7 bases are shared with TRBD1. The CDR3 has 11 residues. Unmatched junction bases numbered 3, after V lost 7 bases and J lost 9 bases. Germline CDR1 is MNHEY and CDR2 is SVGAGI. CDR3 sequence reads: CASTGQTEQFF. DNA for the CDR3: TGTGCCAGCACGGGACAGACTGAGCAGTTCTTC.

The chain employs TRBV19 and TRBJ2-7, with D possibly being TRBD1 (6 bases). This CDR3 comprises 15 residues. Per the germline V gene, CDR1 is LNHDA and CDR2 is SQIVND (reference sequence). Trimming removed 3 bases from V and 2 bases from J, with 14 bases in between. The CDR3 sequence is CASSIPDRGPYEQYF. CDR3 coding DNA: TGTGCCAGTAGTATTCCGGACAGAGGCCCCTACGAGCAGTACTTC.

The V and J genes are TRBV27 and TRBJ2-7; tentatively, D is TRBD2 (6 bases). The CDR3 runs to 13 residues. Germline V gene sequence: CDR1 MNHEY, CDR2 SMNVEV (reference sequence). Trimming pared 5 bases from V and 2 bases from J, leaving 10 bases between. This chain's CDR3 is CASSAGSTYEQYF. The CDR3 DNA is TGTGCCAGCAGTGCGGGGTCGACCTACGAGCAGTACTTC.

The chain joins TRBV6-1 to TRBJ2-3, with 8 positions matching TRBD1. This CDR3 is 15 amino acids long. Trimming cost V 5 bases and J 3 bases; bases outside gene matches: 7. Germline V gene lookup returns CDR1 MNHNS and CDR2 SASEGT. The chain's CDR3 is CASSPGQVVTDTQYF. The CDR3 nucleotides are TGTGCCAGCAGTCCGGGACAGGTGGTGACAGATACGCAGTATTTT.

The chain employs TRBV7-9 and TRBJ2-3; D unresolved. CDR3 length: 13 amino acids. The germline V gene has CDR1 SEHNR and CDR2 FQNEAQ (reference sequence). V dropped 2 bases and J dropped 3 bases, with 6 bases sitting between them. CDR3 sequence: CASSLSQTDTQYF. Written as DNA, the CDR3 is TGTGCCAGCAGCTTATCGCAAACAGATACGCAGTATTTT. The full variable domain, completed using reference TRBV7-9 and TRBJ2-3, is DTGVSQNPRHKITKRGQNVTFRCDPISEHNRLYWYRQTLGQGPEFLTYFQNEAQLEKSRLLSDRFSAERPKGSFSTLEIQRTEQGDSAMYLCASSLSQTDTQYFGPGTRLTVL.

The genes are TRBV5-1 and TRBJ2-3, with TRBD1 as a possible D gene (7 bases). Deletions cut 0 bases from V and 2 bases from J, with 19 bases between. Germline assignment: CDR1 SGHRS and CDR2 YFSETQ. The CDR3 is 18 amino acids. CDR3 nucleotide sequence: TGCGCCAGCAGCTTGGAGGGAAAGGGGGCGGGGTACACAGATACGCAGTATTTT. It encodes CASSLEGKGAGYTDTQYF.

CDR3 amino acids: CASSLPLMETQYF. The DNA of the CDR3 is TGTGCCAGCAGCTTACCCTTGATGGAGACCCAGTACTTC. The rearrangement links TRBV7-9 to TRBJ2-5; D remains ambiguous. The CDR3 extends over 13 amino acids. V lost 2 bases and J lost 5, with 9 bases in between. Germline V gene data show CDR1 as SEHNR and CDR2 as FQNEAQ (reference sequence).

The rearrangement links TRBV27 to TRBJ2-1; possible D gene TRBD2, 6 bases. The CDR3 extends over 12 amino acids. Trimming shortened V by 2 bases and J by 14 bases, and 13 bases separated the two germline ends. CDR1 and CDR2 from the germline V gene are MNHEY and SMNVEV (reference sequence). This CDR3 is CASSLVGRDKFF. CDR3 nucleotide sequence: TGTGCCAGCAGTTTAGTCGGGAGAGACAAGTTCTTC.

The CDR3 region is CASSLTGDSYNEQFF. The DNA for the CDR3 is TGTGCCAGCAGCTTGACCGGGGACTCCTACAATGAGCAGTTCTTC. The chain has TRBV5-4 and TRBJ2-1; TRBD2 might be the D (5 bases). V shed 1 base and J shed 0 bases, with 8 bases lying between them. In germline, CDR1 is SGHNT, CDR2 YYREEE (reference sequence). This CDR3 has 15 residues. Full variable domain (outside the CDR3, taken from reference TRBV5-4 and TRBJ2-1): ETGVTQSPTHLIKTRGQQVTLRCSSQSGHNTVSWYQQALGQGPQFIFQYYREEENGRGNFPPRFSGLQFPNYSSELNVNALELDDSALYLCASSLTGDSYNEQFFGPGTRLTVL.

In its sample, this clone was seen once. Other DNA sequences in the same sample also yield this CDR3. The chain carries TRBV6-4 and TRBJ2-1; 7 bases are shared with TRBD2. In germline, CDR1 is MRHNA, CDR2 SNTAGT. The CDR3 loop spans 15 amino acids. The V segment lost 3 bases and the J segment 3 bases; nucleotides outside the gene matches: 5. CDR3 sequence reads: CASSEGLADYNEQFF. As DNA, the CDR3 is TGTGCCAGCAGTGAGGGCCTAGCGGACTACAATGAGCAGTTCTTC.

This clone has only one observation. The V gene is TRBV11-2, the J gene TRBJ2-7; D not certain. The CDR3 is 12 residues long. The V end was cut by 3 bases, the J end by 5 bases, with 8 bases between. The V gene's germline CDR1 is SGHAT and CDR2 FQNNGV. In DNA form, the CDR3 reads TGTGCCAGCAGCTTTAAGCTCGACGAGCAGTACTTC. Its translation is CASSFKLDEQYF.